This TCR beta chain is drawn from a study of OX40 agonist ivuxolimab in advanced cancers. Study-wide points: Some nonresponders additionally presented with little normalized T-cell clonal expansion.

Only in-frame clones appear in the TCRdb table, and some are missing; sequencing was by immunoSEQ multiplex PCR. The data hold 70,000 to 90,000 clones, with just under 85% observed a single time. V gave up 5 bases and J gave up 6 bases; unmatched junction bases: 4. CDR3 length: 13 residues. Germline V CDR1 and CDR2: SGHVS, FNYEAQ. This clone qualifies as medium-sized. Its specificity is unknown. This receptor was identified in an adult with an advanced solid tumor such as melanoma, head and neck, liver or kidney cancer. The chain links TRBV7-6 to TRBJ1-5, with 7 bases aligning to TRBD1. The material was CD4+ or CD8+ T cells sorted from blood, obtained in a trial of the OX40 agonist ivuxolimab. The DNA for the CDR3 is TGTGCCAGCAGCGCCGACAGGGTTCAGCCCCAGCATTTT. It encodes CASSADRVQPQHF.